The subject of this entry is one T cell receptor (beta chain). Its antigen is not known. This specimen comes from a study of T-cell memory formation after mild COVID-19. TCRdb re-called the 5' RACE reads through MiXCR, storing one row per CDR3 protein. The data show roughly 550,000 distinct CDR3 sequences, roughly 21% seen once. Study findings and constraints: In pre-infection memory, a portion of responding clones appeared, which suggested that cross-reactive memory joined. Whether second-wave clones peaking at day 37 were SARS-CoV-2 specific went unconfirmed. Mainly in CM and EM were contracting CD4+ clones; CD8+ were in EMRA. Contracting clones, day 15 to 85, had balanced CD4/CD8, and later expanders favored CD4+.

The source material was PBMCs or a T cell subset sorted from them (not recorded which). The receptor comes from an adult woman who had mild COVID-19 (a few samples of this study predate the infection). Cell type and time point are not known.

CDR3 region: CASNRPGNYGYTF. The CDR3 nucleotides are TGTGCCAGCAACCGCCCCGGGAACTATGGCTACACCTTC. The genes are TRBV9 and TRBJ1-2, with D unclear. CDR1 SGDLS and CDR2 YYNGEE come from the germline V gene. Trimming shortened V by 6 bases and J by 2 bases, and 11 bases separated the two germline ends. The CDR3 runs 13 residues.